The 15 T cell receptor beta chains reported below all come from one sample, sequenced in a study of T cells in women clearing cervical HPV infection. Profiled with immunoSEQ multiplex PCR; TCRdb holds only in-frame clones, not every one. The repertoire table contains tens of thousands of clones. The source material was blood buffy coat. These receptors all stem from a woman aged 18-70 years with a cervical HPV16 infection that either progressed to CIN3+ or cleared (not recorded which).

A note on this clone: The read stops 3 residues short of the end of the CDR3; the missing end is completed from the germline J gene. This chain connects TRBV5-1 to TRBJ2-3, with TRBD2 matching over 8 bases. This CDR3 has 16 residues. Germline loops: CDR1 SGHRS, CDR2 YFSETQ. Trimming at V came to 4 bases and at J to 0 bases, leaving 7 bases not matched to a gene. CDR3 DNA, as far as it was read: TGCGCCAGCAGCATGCAAGTAGCGGGGAGCACAGATACG. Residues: CASSMQVAGSTDT. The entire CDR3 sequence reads CASSMQVAGSTDTQYF.

The CDR3 reads CASSSRDNDETQYF. CDR3 DNA, as far as it was read: TGTGCCAGCAGCTCCCGGGACAATGACGAGACG. The V and J genes are TRBV11-1 and TRBJ2-3, with a tentative D call TRBD1 (6 bases). The missing CDR3 end, 3 residues past where the read stops, is filled in from the germline J gene. Germline CDR1 and CDR2: SGHAT and FQDESV (reference sequence). The CDR3 sequence is 14 residues long.

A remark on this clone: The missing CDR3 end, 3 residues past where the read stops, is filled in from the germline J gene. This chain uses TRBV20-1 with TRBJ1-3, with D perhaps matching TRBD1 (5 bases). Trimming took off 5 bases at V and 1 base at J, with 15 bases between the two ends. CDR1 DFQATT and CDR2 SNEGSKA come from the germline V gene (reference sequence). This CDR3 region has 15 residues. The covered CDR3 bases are TGCAGTGCTGCACACAGGTTCCCGTCTGGAAACACC. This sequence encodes CSAAHRFPSGNT. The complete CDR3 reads CSAAHRFPSGNTIYF.

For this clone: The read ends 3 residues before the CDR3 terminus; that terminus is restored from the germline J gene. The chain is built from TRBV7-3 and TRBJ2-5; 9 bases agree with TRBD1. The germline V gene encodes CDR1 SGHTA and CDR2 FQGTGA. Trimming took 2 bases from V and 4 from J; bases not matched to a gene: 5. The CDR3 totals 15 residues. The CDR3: CASSLAGTGRETQYF. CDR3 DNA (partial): TGTGCCAGCAGCTTAGCCGGGACAGGGCGAGAGACC. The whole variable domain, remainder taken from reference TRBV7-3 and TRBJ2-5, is GAGVSQTPSNKVTEKGKYVELRCDPISGHTALYWYRQSLGQGPEFLIYFQGTGAADDSGLPNDRFFAVRPEGSVSTLKIQRTERGDSAVYLCASSLAGTGRETQYFGPGTRLLVL.

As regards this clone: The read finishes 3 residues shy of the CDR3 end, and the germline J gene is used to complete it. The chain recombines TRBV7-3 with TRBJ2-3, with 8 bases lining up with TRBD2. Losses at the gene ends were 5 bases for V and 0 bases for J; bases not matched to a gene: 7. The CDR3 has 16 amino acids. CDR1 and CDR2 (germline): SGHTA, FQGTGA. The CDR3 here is CASSPAASGSTDTQYF. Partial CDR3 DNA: TGTGCCAGCAGCCCAGCGGCTAGCGGGAGCACAGATACG.

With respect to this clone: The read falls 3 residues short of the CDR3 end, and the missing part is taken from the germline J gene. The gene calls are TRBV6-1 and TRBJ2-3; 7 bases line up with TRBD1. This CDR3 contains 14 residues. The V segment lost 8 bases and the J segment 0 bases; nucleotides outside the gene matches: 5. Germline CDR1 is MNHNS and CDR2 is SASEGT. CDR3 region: CASRGTVSTDTQYF. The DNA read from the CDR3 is TGTGCCAGCCGTGGGACAGTTAGCACAGATACG.

The CDR3 bases that were read are TGCAGTGCCTCCCGTCGGGGGGGTCACAATGAG. It codes for CSASRRGGHNE. The full CDR3 reads CSASRRGGHNEQFF. V and J are TRBV20-1 and TRBJ2-1; TRBD2 agrees at 8 bases. The observed sequence ends 3 residues before the CDR3 terminus, with the missing tail filled in from the germline J gene. Germline V gene sequence: CDR1 DFQATT, CDR2 SNEGSKA (reference sequence). The CDR3 extends over 14 amino acids. Trimming removed 6 bases from V and 5 bases from J; junction bases left unmatched: 9.

The CDR3 here is CASSLAPGDRDEKLFF. Partial CDR3 DNA: TGTGCCAGCAGCTTAGCGCCGGGGGACAGGGATGAAAAG. The rearrangement links TRBV7-8 to TRBJ2-2, with TRBD1 matching 9 bases. The CDR3 end is not reached by the read, which stops 3 residues before it; the germline J gene fills it in. CDR1 is SGHVS, CDR2 FQNEAQ, per germline. The CDR3 is 16 amino acids.

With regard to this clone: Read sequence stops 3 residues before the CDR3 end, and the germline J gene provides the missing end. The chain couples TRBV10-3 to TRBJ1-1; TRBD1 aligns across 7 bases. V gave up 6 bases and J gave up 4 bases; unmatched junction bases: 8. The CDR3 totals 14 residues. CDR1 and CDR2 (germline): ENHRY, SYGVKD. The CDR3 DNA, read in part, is TGTGCCATCAGGGGACAGACAGGGTCCACTGAA. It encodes CAIRGQTGSTE. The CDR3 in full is CAIRGQTGSTEAFF.

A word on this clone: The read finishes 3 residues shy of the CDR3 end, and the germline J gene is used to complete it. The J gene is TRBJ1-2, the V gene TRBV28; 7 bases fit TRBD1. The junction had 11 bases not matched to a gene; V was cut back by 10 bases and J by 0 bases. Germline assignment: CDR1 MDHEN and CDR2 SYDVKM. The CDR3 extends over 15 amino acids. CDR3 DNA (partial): TGTGCCACCGAAACCCCGGGACAGACTAACTATGGC. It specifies CATETPGQTNYG. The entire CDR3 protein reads CATETPGQTNYGYTF.

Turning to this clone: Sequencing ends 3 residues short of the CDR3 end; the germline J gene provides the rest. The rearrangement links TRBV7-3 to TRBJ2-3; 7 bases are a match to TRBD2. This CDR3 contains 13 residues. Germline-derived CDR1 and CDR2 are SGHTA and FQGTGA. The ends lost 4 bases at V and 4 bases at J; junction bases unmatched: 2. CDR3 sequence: CASSWTSADTQYF. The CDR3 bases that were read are TGTGCCAGCAGCTGGACTAGTGCAGATACG. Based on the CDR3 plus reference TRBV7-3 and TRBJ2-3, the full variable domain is GAGVSQTPSNKVTEKGKYVELRCDPISGHTALYWYRQSLGQGPEFLIYFQGTGAADDSGLPNDRFFAVRPEGSVSTLKIQRTERGDSAVYLCASSWTSADTQYFGPGTRLTVL.

The sequenced CDR3 bases are TGTGCCAGCACCCGGGACAGGAGCACAGATACG. It specifies CASTRDRSTDT. The CDR3 in its entirety is CASTRDRSTDTQYF. V gene TRBV2 combines with J gene TRBJ2-3; the match to TRBD1 covers 8 bases. The read is 3 residues too short to cover the CDR3 end, so that end is filled in from the germline J gene. The CDR3 length is 14 residues. In germline, CDR1 is SNHLY, CDR2 FYNNEI. V lost 7 bases, J lost 0 bases, and 3 bases stayed unmatched.

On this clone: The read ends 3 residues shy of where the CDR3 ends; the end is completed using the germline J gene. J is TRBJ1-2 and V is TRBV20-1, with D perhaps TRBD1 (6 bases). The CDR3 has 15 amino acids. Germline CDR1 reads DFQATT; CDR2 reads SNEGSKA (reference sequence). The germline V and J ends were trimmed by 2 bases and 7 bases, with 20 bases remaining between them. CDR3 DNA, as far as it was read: TGCAGTGCTAGATCCCCCCCAGGGGACGTTGGTGGC. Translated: CSARSPPGDVGG. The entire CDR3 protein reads CSARSPPGDVGGYTF.

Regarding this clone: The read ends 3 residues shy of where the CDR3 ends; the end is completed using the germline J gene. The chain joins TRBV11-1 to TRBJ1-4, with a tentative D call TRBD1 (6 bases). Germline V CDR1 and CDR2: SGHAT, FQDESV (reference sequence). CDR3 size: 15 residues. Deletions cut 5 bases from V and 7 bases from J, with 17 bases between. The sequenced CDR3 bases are TGTGCCAGCAGCGATAGTGGGGGCATCCCTGAAAAA. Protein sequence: CASSDSGGIPEK. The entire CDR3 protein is CASSDSGGIPEKLFF. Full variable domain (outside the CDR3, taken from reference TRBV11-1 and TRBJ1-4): EAEVAQSPRYKITEKSQAVAFWCDPISGHATLYWYRQILGQGPELLVQFQDESVVDDSQLPKDRFSAERLKGVDSTLKIQPAELGDSAMYLCASSDSGGIPEKLFFGSGTQLSVL.

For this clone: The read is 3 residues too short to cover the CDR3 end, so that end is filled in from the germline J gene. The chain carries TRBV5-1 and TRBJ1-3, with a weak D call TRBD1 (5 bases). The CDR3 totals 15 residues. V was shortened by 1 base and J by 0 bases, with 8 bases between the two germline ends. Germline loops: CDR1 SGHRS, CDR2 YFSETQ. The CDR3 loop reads CASSLQGPSGNTIYF. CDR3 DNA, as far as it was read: TGCGCCAGCAGCTTGCAGGGCCCCTCTGGAAACACC.